This T cell receptor (beta chain) is drawn from a study of cytomegalovirus exposure and HLA in healthy donors. The study ran its PCR with 60 Vbeta and 13 Jbeta primers. Libraries were prepared by immunoSEQ multiplex PCR; TCRdb keeps only in-frame clonotypes and omits some of them. The table lists some 87,000 clones, around 79% of them singletons. V was cut by 5 bases and J by 0 bases, with 18 bases left in between. This CDR3 has 17 residues. Germline V gene sequence: CDR1 SGHVS, CDR2 FNYEAQ. Sequencing used PBMCs. This clonotype was obtained from a woman aged 40 to 55 in good health and CMV-seropositive. The J gene is TRBJ2-3, the V gene TRBV7-6, with a possible D match to TRBD1 (5 bases). The CDR3 region has the DNA TGTGCCAGCAGCCTACCGCTGGGGCCGGGCAGCACAGATACGCAGTATTTT. Its translation is CASSLPLGPGSTDTQYF.